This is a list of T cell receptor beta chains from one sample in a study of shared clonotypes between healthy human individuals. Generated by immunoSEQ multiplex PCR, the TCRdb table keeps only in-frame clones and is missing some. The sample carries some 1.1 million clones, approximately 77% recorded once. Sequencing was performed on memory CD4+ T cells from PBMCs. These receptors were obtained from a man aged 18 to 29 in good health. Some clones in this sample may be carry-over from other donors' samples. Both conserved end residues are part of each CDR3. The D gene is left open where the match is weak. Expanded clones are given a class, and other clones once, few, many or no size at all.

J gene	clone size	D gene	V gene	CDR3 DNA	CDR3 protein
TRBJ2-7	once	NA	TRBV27	TGTGCCAGCAGTCGACAGGTCCACTACGAGCAGTACTTC	CASSRQVHYEQYF
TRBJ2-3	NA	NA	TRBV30	TGTGCCTGGAGTGGAAGGCCCTCAGATACGCAGTATTTT	CAWSGRPSDTQYF
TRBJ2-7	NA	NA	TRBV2	TGTGCCAGCAGTGATATAGGGTACTACGAGCAGTACTTC	CASSDIGYYEQYF
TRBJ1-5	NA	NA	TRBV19	TGTGCCAGTAGTATGGGTGGAGTCGGGGGAGGACAGCCCCAGCATTTT	CASSMGGVGGGQPQHF
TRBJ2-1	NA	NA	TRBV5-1	TGCGCCAGCAGCGTCCGGGACATGTCCTACAATGAGCAGTTCTTC	CASSVRDMSYNEQFF
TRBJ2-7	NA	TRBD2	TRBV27	TGTGCCAGCAGCATAGCCCGTGGACTAGCGGGAATCGATTACGAGCAGTACTTC	CASSIARGLAGIDYEQYF
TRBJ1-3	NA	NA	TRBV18	TGTGCCAGCTCACCAGGCCCGGACACCATATATTTT	CASSPGPDTIYF
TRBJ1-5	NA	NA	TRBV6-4	TGTGCCAGCAAAGGGTTTATCAATCAGCCCCAGCATTTT	CASKGFINQPQHF
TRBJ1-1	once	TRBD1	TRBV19	TGTGCCAGTAGTACCCCGACAGGGGAGGTTTGGGCTTTCTTT	CASSTPTGEVWAFF
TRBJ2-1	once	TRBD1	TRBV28	TGTGCCAGCAGTTCGGGACAGGGAAGGTCCTACAATGAGCAGTTCTTC	CASSSGQGRSYNEQFF
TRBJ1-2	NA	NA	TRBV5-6	TGTGCCAGCAGCTTGCATCGAAAACAGGTGGATGGCTACACCTTC	CASSLHRKQVDGYTF
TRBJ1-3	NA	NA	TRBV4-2	TGTGCCAGCAGCCAAGATTGGGACTCTGGAAACACCATATATTTT	CASSQDWDSGNTIYF
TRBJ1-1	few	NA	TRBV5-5	TGTGCCAGCAGCTTGTTCGACAGGAACACTGAAGCTTTCTTT	CASSLFDRNTEAFF
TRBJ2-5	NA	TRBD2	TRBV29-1	TGCAGCGTTGAAGATGTGCGGGAGCGGGAAGAGACCCAGTACTTC	CSVEDVREREETQYF
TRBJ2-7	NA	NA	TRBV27	TGTGCCAGCAGTTTAGTACCGAGCGCCCCCTACGAGCAGTACTTC	CASSLVPSAPYEQYF
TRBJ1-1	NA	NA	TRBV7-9	TGTGCCAGCATCGCGGGACGTATGAACACTGAAGCTTTCTTT	CASIAGRMNTEAFF
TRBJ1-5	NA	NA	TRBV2	TGTGCCAGCTCCCAAACGAATATGGGGAATCAGCCCCAGCATTTT	CASSQTNMGNQPQHF
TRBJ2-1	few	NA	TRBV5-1	TGCGCCAGCAGCACAGAACAGCCAGGGGTTTACAATGAGCAGTTCTTC	CASSTEQPGVYNEQFF
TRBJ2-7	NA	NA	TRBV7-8	TGTGCCAGCAGCTTGACCTACGAGCAGTACTTC	CASSLTYEQYF
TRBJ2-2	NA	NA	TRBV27	TGTGCCAGCAGTTTATTAAAACTAGCCCGAACACCCGGGGAGCTGTTTTTT	CASSLLKLARTPGELFF
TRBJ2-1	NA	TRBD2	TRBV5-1	TGCGCCAGCAGCATCGGACTAGCGAATTTCTATGAGCAGTTCTTC	CASSIGLANFYEQFF
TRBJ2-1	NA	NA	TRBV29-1	TGCAGCGCTACTATCTCAGGATGGGAGCAGTTCTTC	CSATISGWEQFF
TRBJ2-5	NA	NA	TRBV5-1	TGCGCCAGCAGCTCAGGTACCCAAGAGACCCAGTACTTC	CASSSGTQETQYF
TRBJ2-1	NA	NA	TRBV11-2	TGTGCCAGCAGCGGTATGAGGAGCGCGACCTACAATGAGCAGTTCTTC	CASSGMRSATYNEQFF
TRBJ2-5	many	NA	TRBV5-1	TGCGCCAGCAGCTTGGCCCCCAGGGGGGAGGAAGAGACCCAGTACTTC	CASSLAPRGEEETQYF
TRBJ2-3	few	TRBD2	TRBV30	TGTGCCTGGAGTAGTCTAGCGGGAGTGGATACGCAGTATTTT	CAWSSLAGVDTQYF
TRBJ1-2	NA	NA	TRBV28	TGTGCCAGCAGTTTATCGGGGACTGGCTACACCTTC	CASSLSGTGYTF
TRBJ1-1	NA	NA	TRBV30	TGTGCCTGGATCCGGGAGAGGGTCGGCACTGAAGCTTTCTTT	CAWIRERVGTEAFF
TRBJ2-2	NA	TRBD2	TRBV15	TGTGCCACCAGGCCGGGACTAGCCACCGGGGAGCTGTTTTTT	CATRPGLATGELFF
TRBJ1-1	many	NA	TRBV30	TGTGCCTGGAGTGTACGCGGTTCGATAACTGAAGCTTTCTTT	CAWSVRGSITEAFF
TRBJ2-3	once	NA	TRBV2	TGTGCCAGCAGTGACGGGGGTCTCACAGATACGCAGTATTTT	CASSDGGLTDTQYF
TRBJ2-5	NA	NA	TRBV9	TGTGCCAGCAGCGTAGCTTACGGTAGCCGGGAGACCCAGTACTTC	CASSVAYGSRETQYF
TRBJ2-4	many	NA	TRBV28	TGTGCCAGCAGTTTACAGGGCCCCGACATTCAGTACTTC	CASSLQGPDIQYF
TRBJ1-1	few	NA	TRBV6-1	TGTGCCAGCAGTGAAGCGCCAGGGGCTGAAGCTTTCTTT	CASSEAPGAEAFF
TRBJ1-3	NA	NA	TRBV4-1	TGCGCCAGCAGCTTAGACCAGGGCTCTGGAAACACCATATATTTT	CASSLDQGSGNTIYF
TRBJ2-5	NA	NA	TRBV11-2	TGTGCCAGCAGCCCCAGTCAGGGGGAGACCCAGTACTTC	CASSPSQGETQYF
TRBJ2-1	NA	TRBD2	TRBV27	TGTGCCAGCAGTTCCAGGGCGGGAGCCTACAATGAGCAGTTCTTC	CASSSRAGAYNEQFF
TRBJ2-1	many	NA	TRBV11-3	TGTGCCAGCAGCCCCCGTGGGGGCGATCACAATGAGCAGTTCTTC	CASSPRGGDHNEQFF
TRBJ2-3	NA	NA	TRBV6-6	TGTGCCAGCAAACAACAGGGACCCCCGCAGTATTTT	CASKQQGPPQYF
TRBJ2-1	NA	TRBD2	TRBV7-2	TGTGCCAGCAGCTTACACCCCCTAGCGGGAGGTCCTGAGCAGTTCTTC	CASSLHPLAGGPEQFF
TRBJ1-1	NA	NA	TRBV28	TGTGCCAGCAGTTTGGCCACTATGAACACTGAAGCTTTCTTT	CASSLATMNTEAFF
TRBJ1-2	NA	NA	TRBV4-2	TGTGCCAGCAGCCAAGGGTCTGCTCTCAGTATCTATGGCTACACCTTC	CASSQGSALSIYGYTF
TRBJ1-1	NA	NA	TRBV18	TGTGCCAGCTCACCAGACATCACTGAAGCTTTCTTT	CASSPDITEAFF
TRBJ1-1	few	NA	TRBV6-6	TGTGCCAGCAGTTATGGGGACACTGAAGCTTTCTTT	CASSYGDTEAFF
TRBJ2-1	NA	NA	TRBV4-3	TGCGCCAGCAGCCAAGGGGAGTACAGCTCCTACAATGAGCAGTTCTTC	CASSQGEYSSYNEQFF
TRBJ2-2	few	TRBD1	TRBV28	TGTGCCAGCAGCCCTTCTACCGGGACAGGGGCCACCGGGGAGCTGTTTTTT	CASSPSTGTGATGELFF
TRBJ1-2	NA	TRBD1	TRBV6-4	TGTGCCAGCAGTGTTTCGGAGGGGGCGCCTCCGCATGGCTACACCTTC	CASSVSEGAPPHGYTF
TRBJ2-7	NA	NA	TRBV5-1	TGCGCCAGCAGCCTCCTGGGGGCGGCAAGTCTCTACGAGCAGTACTTC	CASSLLGAASLYEQYF
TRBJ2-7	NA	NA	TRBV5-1	TGCGCCAGCAGCTTGATTGGCAGCACCTACGAGCAGTACTTC	CASSLIGSTYEQYF
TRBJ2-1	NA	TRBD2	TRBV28	TGTGCCAGCAGACCTAGCGGGGCTTCCTCCAATGAGCAGTTCTTC	CASRPSGASSNEQFF
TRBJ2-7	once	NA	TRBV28	TGTGCCAGCAAACGCCCGGGACTCGCGTACGAGCAGTACTTC	CASKRPGLAYEQYF
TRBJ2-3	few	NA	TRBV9	TGTGCCAGCAGCTACTCCGGAGGTACGCAGTATTTT	CASSYSGGTQYF